The T cell receptor (beta chain) described here comes from a study of T cells in Graves' hyperthyroidism and ophthalmopathy. Study-wide points: The model anticipated ophthalmopathy a median around six months pre-onset.

TCR beta CDR3 regions were amplified from RNA. During a first-round RT-PCR of the TCR CDR3, the HTBI primer set was used. In TCRdb, the multiplex PCR reads were re-called with MiXCR into one record per CDR3 protein. This sample has more than 500,000 distinct CDR3 sequences; approximately 15% occur once, and the top ten carry around 4.5%. This clonotype was counted at least ten times. Antigen specificity is unknown. The sample consisted of blood. The TCR was taken from a woman aged 40 to 50 with Graves' ophthalmopathy.

CDR3 in amino acids: CASGTVGYGYTF. DNA for the CDR3: TGTGCCAGCGGGACGGTGGGCTATGGCTACACCTTC. The J gene is TRBJ1-2, the V gene TRBV12-3 or TRBV12-4, with a tentative D call TRBD1 (5 bases). The CDR3 runs to 12 residues. Trimming pared 8 bases from V and 4 bases from J, leaving 11 bases between.